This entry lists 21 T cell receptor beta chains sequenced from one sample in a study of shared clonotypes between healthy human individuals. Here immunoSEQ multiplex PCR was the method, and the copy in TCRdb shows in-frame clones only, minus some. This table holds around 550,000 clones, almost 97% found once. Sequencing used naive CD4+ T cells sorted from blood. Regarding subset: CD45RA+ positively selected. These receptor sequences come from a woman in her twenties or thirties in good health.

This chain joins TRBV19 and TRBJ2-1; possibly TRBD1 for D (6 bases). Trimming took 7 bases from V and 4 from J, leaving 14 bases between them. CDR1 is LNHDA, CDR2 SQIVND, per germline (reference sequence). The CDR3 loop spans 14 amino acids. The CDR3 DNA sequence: TGTGCCAGTACCCCCGGGACACCTTACAATGAGCAGTTCTTC. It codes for CASTPGTPYNEQFF.

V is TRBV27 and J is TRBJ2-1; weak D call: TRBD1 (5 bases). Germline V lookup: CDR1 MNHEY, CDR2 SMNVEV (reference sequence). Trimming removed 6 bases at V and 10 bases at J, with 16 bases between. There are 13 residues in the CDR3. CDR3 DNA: TGTGCCAGCAGCGATTTTGGGGCACAGGAGCAGTTCTTC. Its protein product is CASSDFGAQEQFF.

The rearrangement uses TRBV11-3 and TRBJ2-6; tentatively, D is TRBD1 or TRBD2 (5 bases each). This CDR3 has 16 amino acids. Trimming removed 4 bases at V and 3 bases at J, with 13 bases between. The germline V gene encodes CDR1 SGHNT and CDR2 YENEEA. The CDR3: CASSSADTGGANVLTF. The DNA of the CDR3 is TGTGCCAGCAGCTCAGCGGACACTGGTGGGGCCAACGTCCTGACTTTC.

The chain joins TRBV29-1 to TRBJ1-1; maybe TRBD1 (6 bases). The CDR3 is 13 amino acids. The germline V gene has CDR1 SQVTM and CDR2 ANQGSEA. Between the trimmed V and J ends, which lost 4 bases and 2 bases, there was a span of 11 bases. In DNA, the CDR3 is TGCAGCGTTGCAGGGGTGAGAAACACTGAAGCTTTCTTT. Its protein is CSVAGVRNTEAFF.

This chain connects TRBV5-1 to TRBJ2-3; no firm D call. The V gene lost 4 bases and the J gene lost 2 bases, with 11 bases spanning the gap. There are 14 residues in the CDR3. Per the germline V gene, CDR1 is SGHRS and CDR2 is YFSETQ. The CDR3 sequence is CASSSLGYTDTQYF. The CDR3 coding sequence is TGCGCCAGCAGCAGTTTAGGATACACAGATACGCAGTATTTT.

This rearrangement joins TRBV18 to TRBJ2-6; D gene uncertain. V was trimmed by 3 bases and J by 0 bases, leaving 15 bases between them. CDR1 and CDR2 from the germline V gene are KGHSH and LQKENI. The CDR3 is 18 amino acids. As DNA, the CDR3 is TGTGCCAGCTCACCCAGTTTAGTACAGCCCTCTGGGGCCAACGTCCTGACTTTC. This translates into CASSPSLVQPSGANVLTF.

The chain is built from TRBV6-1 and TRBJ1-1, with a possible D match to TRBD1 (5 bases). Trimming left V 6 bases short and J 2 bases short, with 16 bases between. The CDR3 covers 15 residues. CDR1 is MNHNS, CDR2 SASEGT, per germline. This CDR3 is CASRAGTSRNTEAFF. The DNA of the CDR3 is TGTGCCAGCAGGGCGGGGACCAGTAGAAACACTGAAGCTTTCTTT.

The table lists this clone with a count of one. The CDR3 protein is CASRGDTEAFF. In DNA form, the CDR3 reads TGTGCCAGCAGGGGGGACACTGAAGCTTTCTTT. The gene calls are TRBV28 and TRBJ1-1; D possibly corresponds to TRBD1 (5 bases). V dropped 6 bases and J dropped 3 bases, with 5 bases sitting between them. CDR1 is MDHEN, CDR2 SYDVKM, per germline. This CDR3 has 11 amino acids.

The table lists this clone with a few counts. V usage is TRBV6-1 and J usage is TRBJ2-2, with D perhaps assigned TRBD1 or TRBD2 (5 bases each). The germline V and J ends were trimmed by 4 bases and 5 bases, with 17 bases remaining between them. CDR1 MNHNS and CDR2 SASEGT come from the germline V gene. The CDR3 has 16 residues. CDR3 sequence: CASSGGSTGGTGELFF. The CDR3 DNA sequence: TGTGCCAGCAGTGGGGGGTCGACTGGCGGGACCGGGGAGCTGTTTTTT.

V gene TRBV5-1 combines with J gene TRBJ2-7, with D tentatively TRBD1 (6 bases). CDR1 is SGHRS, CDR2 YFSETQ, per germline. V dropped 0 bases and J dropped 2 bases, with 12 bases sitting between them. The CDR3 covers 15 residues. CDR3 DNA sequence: TGCGCCAGCAGCTTGGCCAGGACAGAAGCCTACGAGCAGTACTTC. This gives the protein CASSLARTEAYEQYF.

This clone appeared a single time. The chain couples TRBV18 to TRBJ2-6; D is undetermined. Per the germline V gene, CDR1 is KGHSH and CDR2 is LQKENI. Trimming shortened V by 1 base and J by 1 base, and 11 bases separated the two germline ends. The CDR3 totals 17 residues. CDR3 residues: CASSPLVKLSGANVLTF. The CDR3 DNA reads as TGTGCCAGCTCACCACTGGTTAAGCTGTCTGGGGCCAACGTCCTGACTTTC.

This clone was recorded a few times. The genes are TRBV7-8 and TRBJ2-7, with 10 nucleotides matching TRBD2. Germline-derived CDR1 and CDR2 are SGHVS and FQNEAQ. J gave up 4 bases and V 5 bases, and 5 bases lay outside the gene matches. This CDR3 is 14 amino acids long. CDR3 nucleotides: TGTGCCAGCAGCACGCTAGCGGGAGTGTACGAGCAGTACTTC. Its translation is CASSTLAGVYEQYF.

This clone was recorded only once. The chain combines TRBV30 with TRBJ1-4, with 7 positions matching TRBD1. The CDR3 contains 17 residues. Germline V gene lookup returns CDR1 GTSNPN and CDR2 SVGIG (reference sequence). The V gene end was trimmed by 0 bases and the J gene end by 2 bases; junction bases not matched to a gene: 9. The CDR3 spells CAWSVRDSRRTNEKLFF. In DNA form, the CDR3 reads TGTGCCTGGAGTGTACGGGACAGCCGGAGGACTAATGAAAAACTGTTTTTT.

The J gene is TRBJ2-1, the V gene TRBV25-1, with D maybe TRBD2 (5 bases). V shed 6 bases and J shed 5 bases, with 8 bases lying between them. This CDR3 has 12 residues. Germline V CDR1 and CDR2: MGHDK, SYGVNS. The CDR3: CASRASHNEQFF. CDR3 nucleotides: TGTGCCAGCAGGGCTAGCCACAATGAGCAGTTCTTC.

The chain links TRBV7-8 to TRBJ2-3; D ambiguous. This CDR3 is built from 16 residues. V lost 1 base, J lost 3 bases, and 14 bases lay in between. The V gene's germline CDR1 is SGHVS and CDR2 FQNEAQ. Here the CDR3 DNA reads TGTGCCAGCAGCTTAGGGCTCGTAGGCGGAACAGATACGCAGTATTTT. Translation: CASSLGLVGGTDTQYF.

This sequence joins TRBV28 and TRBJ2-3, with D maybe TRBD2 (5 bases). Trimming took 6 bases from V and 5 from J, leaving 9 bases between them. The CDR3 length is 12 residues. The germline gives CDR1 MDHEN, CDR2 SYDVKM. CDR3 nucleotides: TGTGCCAGCAGAGAGGGTGGAGATACGCAGTATTTT. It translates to CASREGGDTQYF. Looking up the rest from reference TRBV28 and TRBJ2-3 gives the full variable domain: DVKVTQSSRYLVKRTGEKVFLECVQDMDHENMFWYRQDPGLGLRLIYFSYDVKMKEKGDIPEGYSVSREKKERFSLILESASTNQTSMYLCASREGGDTQYFGPGTRLTVL.

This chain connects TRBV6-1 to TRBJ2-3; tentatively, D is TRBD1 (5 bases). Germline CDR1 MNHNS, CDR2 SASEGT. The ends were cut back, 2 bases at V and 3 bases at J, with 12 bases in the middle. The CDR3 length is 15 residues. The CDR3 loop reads CASSERIGVTDTQYF. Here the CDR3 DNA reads TGTGCCAGCAGTGAACGGATAGGGGTAACAGATACGCAGTATTTT.

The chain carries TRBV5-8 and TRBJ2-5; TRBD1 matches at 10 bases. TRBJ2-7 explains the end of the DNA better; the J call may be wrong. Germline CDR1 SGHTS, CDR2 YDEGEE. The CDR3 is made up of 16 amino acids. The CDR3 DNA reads TGTGCCAGCAGCCGATGGGGGACAGGGGCCTCCTACGAGCAGTACTTC. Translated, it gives CASSRWGTGASYEQYF.

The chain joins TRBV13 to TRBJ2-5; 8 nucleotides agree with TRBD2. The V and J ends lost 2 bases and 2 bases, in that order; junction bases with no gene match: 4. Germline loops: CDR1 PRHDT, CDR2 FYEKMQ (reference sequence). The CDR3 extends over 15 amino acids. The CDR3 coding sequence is TGTGCCAGCAGCTTAAGACTAGCGCGACAAGAGACCCAGTACTTC. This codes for CASSLRLARQETQYF.

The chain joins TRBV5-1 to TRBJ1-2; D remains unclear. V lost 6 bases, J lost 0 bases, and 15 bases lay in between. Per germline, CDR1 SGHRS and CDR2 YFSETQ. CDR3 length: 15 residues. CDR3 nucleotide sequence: TGCGCCAGCACCCCCTCGACGGAGGCTAACTATGGCTACACCTTC. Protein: CASTPSTEANYGYTF.

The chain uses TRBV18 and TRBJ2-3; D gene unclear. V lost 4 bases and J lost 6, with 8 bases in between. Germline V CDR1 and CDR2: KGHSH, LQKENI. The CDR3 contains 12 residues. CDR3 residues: CASSLETDTQYF. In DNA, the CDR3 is TGTGCCAGCTCACTGGAAACGGATACGCAGTATTTT.